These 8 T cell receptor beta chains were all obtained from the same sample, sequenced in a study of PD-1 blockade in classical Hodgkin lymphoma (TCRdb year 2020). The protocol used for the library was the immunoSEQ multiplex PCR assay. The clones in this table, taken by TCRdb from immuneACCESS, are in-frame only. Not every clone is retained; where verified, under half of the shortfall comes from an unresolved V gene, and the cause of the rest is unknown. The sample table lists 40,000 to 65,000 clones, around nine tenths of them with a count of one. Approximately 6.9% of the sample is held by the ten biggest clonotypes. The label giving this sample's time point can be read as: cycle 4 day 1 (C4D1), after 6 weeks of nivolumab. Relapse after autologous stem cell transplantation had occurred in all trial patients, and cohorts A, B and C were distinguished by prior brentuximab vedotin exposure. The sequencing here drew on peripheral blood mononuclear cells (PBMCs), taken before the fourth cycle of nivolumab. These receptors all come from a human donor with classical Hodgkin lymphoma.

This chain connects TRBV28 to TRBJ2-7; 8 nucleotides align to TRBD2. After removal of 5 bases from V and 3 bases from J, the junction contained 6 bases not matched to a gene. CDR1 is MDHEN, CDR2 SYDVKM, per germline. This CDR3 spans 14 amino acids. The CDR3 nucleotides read TGTGCCAGCAGTCTCCCGGGACTAGTCTACGAGCAGTACTTC. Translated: CASSLPGLVYEQYF.

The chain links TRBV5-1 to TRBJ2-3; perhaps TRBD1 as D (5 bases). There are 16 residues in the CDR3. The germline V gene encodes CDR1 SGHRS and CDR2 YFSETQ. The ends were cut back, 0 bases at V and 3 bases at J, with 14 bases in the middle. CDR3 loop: CASSLAGQGRTDTQYF. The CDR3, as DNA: TGCGCCAGCAGCTTGGCCGGCCAGGGTCGTACAGATACGCAGTATTTT.

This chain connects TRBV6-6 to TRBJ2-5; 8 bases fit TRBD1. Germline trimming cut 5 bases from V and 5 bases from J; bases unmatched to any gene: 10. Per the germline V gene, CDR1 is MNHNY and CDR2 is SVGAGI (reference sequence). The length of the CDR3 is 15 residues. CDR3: CASSPSQGAGETQYF. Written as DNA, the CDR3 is TGTGCCAGCAGTCCCTCTCAGGGGGCAGGCGAGACCCAGTACTTC.

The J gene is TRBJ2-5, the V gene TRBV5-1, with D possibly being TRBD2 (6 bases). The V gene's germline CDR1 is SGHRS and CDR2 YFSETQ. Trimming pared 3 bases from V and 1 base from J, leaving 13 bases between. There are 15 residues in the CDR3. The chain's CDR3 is CASSWKSGSQETQYF. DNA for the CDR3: TGCGCCAGCAGCTGGAAGAGCGGGTCCCAAGAGACCCAGTACTTC. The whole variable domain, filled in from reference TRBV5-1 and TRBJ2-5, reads KAGVTQTPRYLIKTRGQQVTLSCSPISGHRSVSWYQQTPGQGLQFLFEYFSETQRNKGNFPGRFSGRQFSNSRSEMNVSTLELGDSALYLCASSWKSGSQETQYFGPGTRLLVL.

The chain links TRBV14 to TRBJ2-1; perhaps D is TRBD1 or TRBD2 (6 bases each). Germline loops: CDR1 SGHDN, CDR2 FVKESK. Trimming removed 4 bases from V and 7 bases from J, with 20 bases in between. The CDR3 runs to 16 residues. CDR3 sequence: CASSLVQGGVWNEQFF. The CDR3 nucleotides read TGTGCCAGCAGCCTCGTACAGGGAGGAGTATGGAATGAGCAGTTCTTC.

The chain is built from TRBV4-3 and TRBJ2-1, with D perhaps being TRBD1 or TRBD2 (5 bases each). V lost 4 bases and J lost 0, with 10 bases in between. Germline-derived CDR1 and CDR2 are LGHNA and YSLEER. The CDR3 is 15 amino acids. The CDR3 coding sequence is TGCGCCAGCAGCCCGGTTGGGGGCTCCTACAATGAGCAGTTCTTC. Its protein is CASSPVGGSYNEQFF.

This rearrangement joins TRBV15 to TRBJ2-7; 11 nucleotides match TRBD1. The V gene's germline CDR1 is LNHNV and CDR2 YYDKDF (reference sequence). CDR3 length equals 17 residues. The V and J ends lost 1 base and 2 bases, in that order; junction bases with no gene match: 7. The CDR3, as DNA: TGTGCCACCAGCAGAGCCCCCCTGGGACAGGGGGCCTACGAGCAGTACTTC. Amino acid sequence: CATSRAPLGQGAYEQYF.

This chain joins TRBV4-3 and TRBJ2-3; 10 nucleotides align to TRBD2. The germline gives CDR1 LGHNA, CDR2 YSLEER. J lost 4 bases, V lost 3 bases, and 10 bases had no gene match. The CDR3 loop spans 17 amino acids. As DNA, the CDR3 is TGCGCCAGCAGCCAGTTAAGCGGGGGGGCCTCTGCAGATACGCAGTATTTT. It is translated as CASSQLSGGASADTQYF.